Below, 27 T cell receptor beta chains from the same sample are listed, as sequenced in a study of T cells in women clearing cervical HPV infection. The table came from immunoSEQ multiplex PCR; TCRdb's copy has only in-frame clones and leaves some out. The sample's table shows around 15,000 clones. Specimen: blood buffy coat. Receptors were obtained from a woman aged 18 to 75 with a cervical HPV16 infection that either progressed to CIN3+ or cleared (not recorded which).

As regards this clone: The missing CDR3 end, 3 residues past where the read stops, is filled in from the germline J gene. The J gene is TRBJ2-5, the V gene TRBV4-1, with TRBD1 identical over 7 bases. V lost 8 bases and J lost 5; bases outside the gene matches: 11. Germline CDR1 and CDR2: MGHRA and YSYEKL. This CDR3 is built from 14 residues. The part of the CDR3 DNA that was read is TGCGCCAGCGGCCTAGGGAGACAGGGTGAGACC. The encoded protein is CASGLGRQGET. The complete CDR3 reads CASGLGRQGETQYF.

Worth noting for this clone: The read comes to an end 3 residues before the CDR3 does, leaving the germline J gene to fill in the end. The chain is built from TRBV5-5 and TRBJ1-4; no firm D call. The CDR3 is 15 amino acids. Trimming took off 4 bases at V and 4 bases at J, with 14 bases between the two ends. Looked up from germline, CDR1 is SGHKS and CDR2 is YYEKEE (reference sequence). The covered CDR3 bases are TGTGCCAGCAGCCACCCCGAGACTGGTAATGAAAAA. Translation gives CASSHPETGNEK. The whole CDR3 is CASSHPETGNEKLFF.

This clone is deemed medium-sized by its frequency. Incomplete CDR3 DNA: TGTGCCAGCAGCCTTAGCGGGGGCTCCTACAATGAG. It is translated as CASSLSGGSYNE. In full, the CDR3 reads CASSLSGGSYNEQFF. V gene TRBV14 combines with J gene TRBJ2-1; TRBD2 matches 9 bases. The read stops 3 residues short of the end of the CDR3; the missing end is completed from the germline J gene. The V segment lost 4 bases and the J segment 0 bases; nucleotides outside the gene matches: 1. The CDR3 loop spans 15 amino acids. Germline-derived CDR1 and CDR2 are SGHDN and FVKESK.

Judged by frequency, this clone is medium-sized (0.01 to 0.1%). From the germline J gene comes the end of the CDR3, since the read stops 3 residues before it. This chain links TRBV6-2 or TRBV6-3 with TRBJ1-1, with 10 bases that match TRBD1. CDR1 is MNHEY and CDR2 is SVGEGT in the germline V gene. With 10 bases clipped from V and 0 bases from J, the junction kept 5 bases outside the gene matches. The CDR3 runs to 14 residues. Incomplete CDR3 DNA: TGTGCCACCTGGACAGGGGGAATGAACACTGAA. Its translation: CATWTGGMNTE. The full CDR3 is CATWTGGMNTEAFF.

Points on this clone: The sequenced fragment ends 3 residues before the CDR3 boundary, so the rest is inferred from the germline J gene. V is TRBV29-1 and J is TRBJ2-7, with a tentative D call TRBD2 (6 bases). V gave up 4 bases and J gave up 2 bases, with 12 bases separating them. This CDR3 is built from 13 residues. Germline CDR1 SQVTM, CDR2 ANQGSEA. Incomplete CDR3 DNA: TGCAGCGTTGTACCGGGGGATGCCTACGAG. It specifies CSVVPGDAYE. The full CDR3 reads CSVVPGDAYEQYF.

Points on this clone: The CDR3 end is not reached by the read, which stops 3 residues before it; the germline J gene fills it in. The V call is TRBV2, the J call TRBJ2-1; no definite D call. CDR3 length equals 12 residues. Trimming removed 6 bases at V and 8 bases at J, with 11 bases between. Germline V gives CDR1 SNHLY, CDR2 FYNNEI. This CDR3 reads CASRDNLDEQFF. The part of the CDR3 DNA that was read is TGTGCCAGCAGAGACAACCTGGATGAG.

On this clone itself: Its ends do not fully match the called genes, so a read error is possible. The observed sequence ends 3 residues before the CDR3 terminus, with the missing tail filled in from the germline J gene. The chain carries TRBV10-3 and TRBJ1-3; no clear D. CDR3 length: 12 residues. Germline CDR1 ENHRY, CDR2 SYGVKD. Partial CDR3 DNA: TGTGCCACAAAGGACTCTGGAAACACA. This encodes CATKDSGNT. The whole CDR3 protein is CATKDSGNTIYF.

With respect to this clone: From the germline J gene comes the end of the CDR3, since the read stops 3 residues before it. This rearrangement joins TRBV29-1 to TRBJ1-1, with D possibly being TRBD1 (5 bases). The germline V and J ends were trimmed by 7 bases and 5 bases, with 14 bases remaining between them. The germline gives CDR1 SQVTM, CDR2 ANQGSEA. CDR3 length: 12 residues. The CDR3 is CSATDGGTEAFF. The sequenced CDR3 bases are TGCAGCGCGACGGATGGGGGGACTGAA.

Of note for this clone: The read falls 3 residues short of the CDR3 end, and the missing part is taken from the germline J gene. This sequence joins TRBV2 and TRBJ2-3; possible D gene TRBD1, 5 bases. Germline CDR1 is SNHLY and CDR2 is FYNNEI. Trimming took off 2 bases at V and 0 bases at J, with 12 bases between the two ends. The CDR3 has 16 residues. Partial CDR3 DNA: TGTGCCAGCAGTGAATTTCAGGGTCCTAGCACAGATACG. It specifies CASSEFQGPSTDT. The whole CDR3 region reads CASSEFQGPSTDTQYF.

About this clone itself: The read terminates 3 residues before the CDR3 end, so the remaining end is supplied by the germline J gene. The rearrangement links TRBV5-1 to TRBJ2-7; 9 nucleotides line up with TRBD1. The CDR3 consists of 15 residues. The germline V gene encodes CDR1 SGHRS and CDR2 YFSETQ. The junction had 7 bases not matched to a gene; V was cut back by 1 base and J by 5 bases. CDR3 sequence reads: CASSLMGGQGHEQYF. CDR3 bases read: TGCGCCAGCAGCTTGATGGGGGGACAGGGCCACGAG.

Concerning this clone: The read is 3 residues too short to cover the CDR3 end, so that end is filled in from the germline J gene. The J gene is TRBJ2-3, the V gene TRBV7-3; 7 bases are shared with TRBD2. CDR1 and CDR2 from the germline V gene are SGHTA and FQGTGA. The CDR3 sequence is 13 residues long. The CDR3 region is CASSLTGGETQYF. Incomplete CDR3 DNA: TGTGCCAGCAGCTTAACGGGAGGGGAGACG.

Turning to this clone: The CDR3 goes on 3 residues after the read ends, and that part is filled in from the germline J gene. The chain has TRBV7-2 and TRBJ2-7; weak D call: TRBD2 (6 bases). Germline V gives CDR1 SGHTA, CDR2 FQGNSA. Trimming left V 1 base short and J 0 bases short, with 10 bases between. The CDR3 runs 15 residues. The CDR3 loop reads CASSLGGESSYEQYF. The sequenced part of the CDR3 DNA is TGTGCCAGCAGCTTAGGGGGGGAGAGCTCCTACGAG.

Concerning this clone itself: Read data end 3 residues before the CDR3 end; the end is taken from the germline J gene. The chain joins TRBV7-2 to TRBJ1-2, with TRBD1 as a possible D gene (5 bases). The CDR3 spans 14 residues. From germline, CDR1 is SGHTA and CDR2 FQGNSA. The chain's CDR3 is CASSLNQQGGDYTF. Incomplete CDR3 DNA: TGTGCCAGCAGCCTTAACCAGCAGGGAGGCGAC.

Concerning this clone itself: The CDR3 goes on 3 residues after the read ends, and that part is filled in from the germline J gene. V usage is TRBV2 and J usage is TRBJ2-5; 7 bases line up with TRBD2. CDR1 SNHLY and CDR2 FYNNEI come from the germline V gene. This CDR3 spans 12 amino acids. Trimming cost V 7 bases and J 5 bases; bases outside gene matches: 4. The CDR3 loop reads CASKDGGETQYF. The sequenced CDR3 bases are TGTGCCAGCAAGGACGGGGGGGAGACC.

To note about this clone: Read data end 3 residues before the CDR3 end; the end is taken from the germline J gene. The chain links TRBV5-4 to TRBJ2-7; TRBD1 agrees at 9 bases. From germline, CDR1 is SGHNT and CDR2 YYREEE (reference sequence). Trimming removed 4 bases from V and 2 bases from J; junction bases left unmatched: 4. This CDR3 is 14 amino acids long. The CDR3 sequence: CASSIGQGTYEQYF. CDR3 bases read: TGTGCCAGCAGCATCGGACAGGGGACCTACGAG.

Points on this clone: The read finishes 3 residues shy of the CDR3 end, and the germline J gene is used to complete it. The chain recombines TRBV7-2 with TRBJ1-1; D remains unclear. Looked up from germline, CDR1 is SGHTA and CDR2 is FQGNSA. There are 14 residues in the CDR3. Trimming removed 3 bases from V and 1 base from J, with 9 bases in between. CDR3 protein: CASSFGQSNTEAFF. The sequenced part of the CDR3 DNA is TGTGCCAGCAGCTTTGGTCAGTCGAACACTGAA.

Regarding this clone: The read halts 3 residues ahead of the CDR3 end, with the missing end drawn from the germline J gene. The chain couples TRBV5-6 to TRBJ2-5; D is possibly TRBD2 (6 bases). This CDR3 has 14 residues. Trimming shortened V by 0 bases and J by 6 bases, and 12 bases separated the two germline ends. The V gene's germline CDR1 is SGHDT and CDR2 YYEEEE. The CDR3 sequence is CASSLAAGRKTQYF. The covered CDR3 bases are TGTGCCAGCAGCTTGGCGGCAGGGAGGAAGACC.

Remarks on this clone: The sequence runs out 3 residues before the end of the CDR3; the remainder is reconstructed from the germline J gene. The chain is built from TRBV7-9 and TRBJ1-2; D gene uncertain. Germline V gene data show CDR1 as SEHNR and CDR2 as FQNEAQ (reference sequence). The length of the CDR3 is 15 residues. V dropped 2 bases and J dropped 0 bases, with 10 bases sitting between them. The CDR3 DNA, read in part, is TGTGCCAGCAGCTTAACCCCCAGATCTAACTATGGC. This encodes CASSLTPRSNYG. The CDR3 reads in full as CASSLTPRSNYGYTF.

With respect to this clone: The read terminates 3 residues before the CDR3 end, so the remaining end is supplied by the germline J gene. V and J are TRBV6-1 and TRBJ2-7; TRBD1 matches at 10 bases. Germline CDR1 reads MNHNS; CDR2 reads SASEGT. The J segment lost 0 bases and the V segment lost 3 bases, leaving 2 bases of the junction unmatched. The CDR3 is 15 amino acids. This CDR3 is CASSEGQGSSYEQYF. CDR3 bases read: TGTGCCAGCAGTGAGGGACAGGGGTCCTCCTACGAG.

Notes on this clone: The read is 3 residues too short to cover the CDR3 end, so that end is filled in from the germline J gene. The chain uses TRBV11-2 and TRBJ2-7; D is undetermined. Trimming took off 1 base at V and 2 bases at J, with 12 bases between the two ends. The germline CDR1 and CDR2 sequences are SGHAT and FQNNGV. The CDR3 runs 15 residues. This CDR3 is CASSLGAKWAYEQYF. The DNA read from the CDR3 is TGTGCCAGCAGCTTAGGGGCAAAATGGGCCTACGAG.

With regard to this clone: The read falls 3 residues short of the CDR3 end, and the missing part is taken from the germline J gene. The same CDR3 is also encoded by other DNA sequences in this sample. The rearrangement joins TRBV19 to TRBJ1-3, with D possibly matching TRBD1 (6 bases). This CDR3 comprises 16 residues. The germline V gene encodes CDR1 LNHDA and CDR2 SQIVND (reference sequence). The V and J ends lost 5 bases and 2 bases respectively, with 16 bases between them. The part of the CDR3 DNA that was read is TGTGCCAGTAGTCCAAGGGGACATCAGACTGGAAACACC. Translation gives CASSPRGHQTGNT. The entire CDR3 protein reads CASSPRGHQTGNTIYF.

Partial CDR3 DNA: TGCAGCGTTGGTAGGACAGGGGGATCCCAAGAGACC. Protein sequence: CSVGRTGGSQET. The whole CDR3 region reads CSVGRTGGSQETQYF. The chain couples TRBV29-1 to TRBJ2-5, with 10 bases that match TRBD1. The CDR3 end lies 3 residues beyond the end of the read and is filled in from the germline J gene. V lost 4 bases and J lost 1; bases outside the gene matches: 6. The CDR3 length is 15 residues. Germline V gene lookup returns CDR1 SQVTM and CDR2 ANQGSEA.

As concerns this clone: The sequence runs out 3 residues before the end of the CDR3; the remainder is reconstructed from the germline J gene. The chain couples TRBV19 to TRBJ1-2; D possibly corresponds to TRBD1 (5 bases). The CDR3 consists of 14 residues. Germline loops: CDR1 LNHDA, CDR2 SQIVND (reference sequence). The CDR3 reads CASQGGAPPDTYTF. CDR3 DNA (partial): TGTGCCAGTCAGGGCGGGGCCCCCCCAGATACC.

About this clone: Read sequence stops 3 residues before the CDR3 end, and the germline J gene provides the missing end. The chain recombines TRBV7-9 with TRBJ2-7; 9 positions match TRBD1. The CDR3 runs 15 residues. The germline gives CDR1 SEHNR, CDR2 FQNEAQ (reference sequence). V lost 5 bases and J lost 2; bases outside the gene matches: 7. CDR3 amino acids: CASSAGQGHTYEQYF. The part of the CDR3 DNA that was read is TGTGCCAGCAGCGCGGGACAGGGACATACCTACGAG.

About this clone itself: The junction differs from germline at one of its ends, possibly a read error. The read stops 3 residues short of the end of the CDR3; the missing end is completed from the germline J gene. The rearrangement links TRBV4-2 to TRBJ2-3, with 9 nucleotides matching TRBD2. The CDR3 has 16 residues. Looked up from germline, CDR1 is LGHNA and CDR2 is YNFKEQ. CDR3 DNA (partial): TGCGCCAGCAGCCAAGAAGGGGCAGCGGGAGGAGATACG. Protein sequence: CASSQEGAAGGDT. The entire CDR3 protein reads CASSQEGAAGGDTQYF.

On this clone: The read terminates 3 residues before the CDR3 end, so the remaining end is supplied by the germline J gene. V is TRBV7-2 and J is TRBJ2-7, with a tentative D call TRBD1 (7 bases). Germline V gives CDR1 SGHTA, CDR2 FQGNSA. The CDR3 is made up of 15 amino acids. Trimming cost V 5 bases and J 6 bases, with 20 bases left between them. The part of the CDR3 DNA that was read is TGTGCCAGCAGCATACCCGGGACAGTGGGAGGCGAG. Encoded protein: CASSIPGTVGGE. The full-length CDR3 reads as CASSIPGTVGGEQYF.

With respect to this clone: The read ends 3 residues early relative to the CDR3; the germline J gene fills the gap. The chain uses TRBV7-2 and TRBJ2-3; 8 nucleotides agree with TRBD2. With 11 bases clipped from V and 6 bases from J, the junction kept 7 bases outside the gene matches. This CDR3 comprises 12 residues. CDR1 and CDR2 from the germline V gene are SGHTA and FQGNSA. CDR3 region: CASRTSSDTQYF. Incomplete CDR3 DNA: TGTGCCTCCCGGACTAGCTCCGATACG.